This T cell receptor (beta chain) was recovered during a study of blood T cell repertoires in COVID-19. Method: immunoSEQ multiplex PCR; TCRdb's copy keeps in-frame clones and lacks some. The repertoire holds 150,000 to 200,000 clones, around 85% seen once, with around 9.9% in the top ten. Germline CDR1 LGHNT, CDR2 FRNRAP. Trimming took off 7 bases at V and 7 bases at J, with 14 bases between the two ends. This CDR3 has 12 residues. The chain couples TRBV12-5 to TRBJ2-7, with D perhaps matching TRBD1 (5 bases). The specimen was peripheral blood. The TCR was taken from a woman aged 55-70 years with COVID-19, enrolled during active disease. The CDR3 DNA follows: TGTGCTAGTGCCGCCCAGAAGGGGGAGCAGTACTTC. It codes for CASAAQKGEQYF.